This T cell receptor (beta chain) appears in the sequencing data of a study of T cell responses to AZD1222 COVID-19 vaccine. Sequencing used immunoSEQ multiplex PCR; TCRdb keeps in-frame clones, though not all of them. The table shows 100,000 to 150,000 clones, with 91% occurring only once. Study findings and constraints: Only a handful of people who got AZD1222 tested seropositive at baseline. Along spike, vaccine-associated CD4 TCRs were found throughout, with dominance at 160-218 and 743-854.

Concerning this clone: Antigen unknown.

The J segment lost 7 bases and the V segment lost 5 bases, leaving 7 bases of the junction unmatched. There are 15 residues in the CDR3. Germline CDR1 and CDR2: SGHDT and YYEEEE. The chain combines TRBV5-6 with TRBJ1-4; 11 nucleotides match TRBD1. The source is an adult who received the AZD1222 COVID-19 vaccine. The material was peripheral blood, obtained 28 days after the second AZD1222 dose. CDR3 region: CASRPGQGAGEKLFF. The CDR3 DNA follows: TGTGCCAGCAGACCTGGACAGGGGGCTGGTGAAAAACTGTTTTTT.